These T cell receptor beta chains were read from a single sample in a study of blood T cell repertoires in COVID-19. Assay: immunoSEQ multiplex PCR; the TCRdb copy retains only in-frame clones and omits some. The repertoire consists of under 35,000 clones, with over 75% occurring once and the leading ten covering about 9.4%. Sequences were obtained from peripheral blood. The receptors shown here come from a man aged 55 to 69 with acute or convalescent COVID-19. The conserved cysteine and the conserved F or W are not part of the CDR3 here. The D gene is left open where the match is weak.

TRBJ2-7 TRBD2 TRBV7-9 ASSLASAGGYEQY
TRBJ1-2 - TRBV11-2 ASSLTAVGYGYT
TRBJ2-3 TRBD1 TRBV4-1 ASSLGQVTDTQY
TRBJ2-2 - TRBV4-1 ASSQGGTAGELF
TRBJ2-5 - TRBV7-2 ASRRGQQETQY
TRBJ1-1 TRBD1 TRBV7-6 ASSLAQGADTEAF
TRBJ2-7 TRBD2 TRBV13 ASSVTSGGAQY
TRBJ2-7 - TRBV6-1 ASSEDRTASYEQY
TRBJ1-1 TRBD1 TRBV29-1 SVFLQPRTGGMNTEAF
TRBJ1-6 TRBD1 TRBV19 ASSLQGINSPLH
TRBJ2-7 - TRBV27 ASSLREPYEQY
TRBJ1-1 TRBD1 TRBV7-8 ASSRQGLNTEAF
TRBJ1-2 TRBD1 TRBV4-2 ASSQERQGREGYT
TRBJ1-2 - TRBV27 ASSSHKSYGYT
TRBJ1-2 - TRBV18 ASSPTGRDNYGYT
TRBJ1-5 - TRBV30 AWSRGIQGKNQPQH
TRBJ1-3 - TRBV6-1 ASSEYGAGVGNTIY
TRBJ1-6 - TRBV18 ASSLSGERSPLH
TRBJ1-1 - TRBV7-2 ASSLGAGANTEAF
TRBJ1-1 - TRBV6-1 ASSEQGKVGTEAF
TRBJ1-2 TRBD1 TRBV25-1 ASSEYPGTGGGNYGYT
TRBJ1-4 - TRBV11-2 ASSGGYNEKLF
TRBJ1-3 - TRBV5-5 ASSVTLGAGNTIY
TRBJ2-3 TRBD2 TRBV10-2 ATTSSGRGDTQY
TRBJ2-3 TRBD1 TRBV13 ASSYRGPDTQY
TRBJ1-1 - TRBV28 ASSLLARVFGEAF
TRBJ2-2 - TRBV7-2 ASSSSGLNTGELF
TRBJ1-4 - TRBV7-9 ASSLGGNEKLF
TRBJ1-5 - TRBV27 ASSPLGGNQPQH
TRBJ2-2 TRBD2 TRBV5-1 ASSLDPRGVTGELF
TRBJ2-5 - TRBV6-5 ASSYSSSLRETQY
TRBJ2-5 TRBD1 TRBV18 ASSPPGQIEETQY
TRBJ2-7 TRBD1 TRBV10-3 ASGQGDEQY
TRBJ1-3 TRBD1 TRBV7-9 ASSLAQGAAGNTIY
TRBJ2-3 - TRBV24-1 ATMTGNTDTQY
TRBJ1-5 - TRBV18 ASSRDTNSNQPQH
TRBJ1-3 TRBD1 TRBV2 ASSENRGLGNTIY
TRBJ1-1 - TRBV28 ASGVSGGNTEAF
TRBJ1-6 - TRBV30 AWRESGSPLH
TRBJ1-1 - TRBV27 ASSLIEGRTEAF
TRBJ2-2 - TRBV6-5 ASSYSRDTGELF
TRBJ1-2 TRBD1 TRBV10-2 ASSQDRGGRGYT